This T cell receptor beta chain originates from a study of human T cells and chemical hapten exposure (dated by TCRdb to about 2021). Background on the whole study: For sensitization, 2% DPC in acetone was applied to an approximately 2 cm by approximately 2 cm area of upper inner arm skin. Throughout the roughly 23-week study period, patients were also given weekly therapeutic DPC doses on the scalp. Patch tests used Finn chambers with 0.01% DPC on the upper back, scored after 6 days by International Contact Dermatitis Research Group standards. Alopecia areata with under or over 50% scalp involvement, alopecia totalis and alopecia universalis were represented in the patient cohort, which was mostly female. Libraries were pooled for sequencing, and variation in per-sample TCR yields was attributed mainly to small differences in library volumes within the pool. This study followed changes in the peripheral blood TCR repertoire in vivo during primary and secondary sensitization of alopecia patients to the hapten diphenylcyclopropenone (DPC). Blood was sampled from patients pre-sensitization (week 0) and at 2, 6 and about 24 weeks after DPC sensitization. Approximately 30 alopecia patients provided blood for TCR sequencing at one to four time points (pre-sensitization, 2, 6 and 24 weeks). Points the paper makes about the study in general: Because every patient had alopecia, a presumed autoimmune disease, the patients' immune response might differ from that of healthy individuals. The number of TCRs above 1 in 1000 frequency did not change with DPC sensitization; there was no evidence of global repertoire structure alterations. Compared with pre-sensitization or healthy control sets, expanded TCRs formed significantly more large CDR3 similarity clusters, which is consistent with antigen-driven responses. Repeated subsampling changed both the strength of the expansion versus patch-test correlation and the threshold at which the correlation became significant. The number of PT1 expanded TCRs positively correlated with patch test score, significant at thresholds 8, 16 and 32 but not 4.

The CDR3, cysteine through phenylalanine, is 16 amino acids long. Just the 48-base CDR3 DNA is kept, in frame starting at base 1. Cut back by 5 bases and 0 bases, the V and J ends lie 14 bases apart. Looking up the germline V gene yields CDR1 MNHEY and CDR2 SVGEGT. The time point tag for this specimen amounts to: patch test 1, 2 weeks after DPC sensitization. The treatment or condition label on this specimen signifies: therapeutic diphenylcyclopropenone sensitization with weekly scalp DPC. At each patch-test visit, blood was drawn before the patch test was applied. Patients were eligible if aged 18 to 70, diagnosed with alopecia and judged suitable for DPC therapy, and pregnant patients were excluded. Unfractionated whole blood was collected in Tempus Blood RNA tubes, and total RNA was extracted from that blood. This clonotype was observed a few times. Its antigen has not been determined. Base qualities were left out, and no much larger clone turns up one base away.

The library relied on RACE. Sequencer: NextSeq 500. During library preparation, unique molecular identifiers were attached to individual cDNA molecules so that TCRs could be counted in a quantitative, reproducible way. For every blood RNA sample, sequencing covered both the TCR alpha and TCR beta chains. The published analysis was carried out like this. Samples had a median of approximately 93,000 TCRs, with a range from about 20,000 to 690,600. The Decombinator software suite was used to annotate V, J and CDR3 in the TCR reads. For the PS versus PT1 abundance plots, all samples were subsampled to the same number of TCRs (28,000). TCRs were defined as expanded if absent before sensitization and observed at least eight times at the 2-week time point. Using fastp at Q25 and MiXCR, TCRdb reprocessed the public reads and kept productive beta chains. Duplicate CDR3 protein sequences are folded into a single record with the most common DNA and genes. The authors' filters were not applied to this entry. Recorded for this sample are 84,000 or so distinct CDR3 sequences; over 9.5% of them occurred a single time. Less than 2.5% of the sample is taken by the ten largest.

This TCR was sampled from a man between 35 and 55 years old with alopecia areata. Some clones in this sample may be carry-over from other donors' samples. Recombination joined TRBV6-2 or TRBV6-3 with TRBJ2-1; perhaps TRBD2 is the D gene, with 6 bases matching. Sample: whole blood, taken in connection with sensitization to the hapten diphenylcyclopropenone (DPC). This receptor carries the CDR3 CASSMEGLSSYNEQFF. The sequenced DNA: TGTGCCAGCAGTATGGAGGGCCTGAGCTCCTACAATGAGCAGTTCTTC.